These T cell receptor beta chains were read from a single sample in a study of somatic mutations in cytotoxic T cells in rheumatoid arthritis. Measured with immunoSEQ multiplex PCR; TCRdb has only the in-frame clones, and not every one. The table shows roughly 9,800 clones, with around 91% occurring only once. Sequenced input: CD4+ T cells sorted from blood. The receptor source for this set is a woman aged 18-30 years with rheumatoid arthritis. Each CDR3 is given with its conserved first and last residue. Fields, in order: clone size, D gene, J gene, V gene, CDR3 DNA, CDR3 protein. D genes are given only for firm matches. For some rows the clone size is stated as once, few or many, or as a class when expanded; others skip it.

-	-	TRBJ2-3	TRBV7-3	TGTGCCAGCAGCTTGGCAGGGAGCACAGATACGCAGTATTTT	CASSLAGSTDTQYF
-	-	TRBJ2-1	TRBV7-2	TGTGCCAGCATGTCGCACACCCTAGAGCATGAGCAGTTCTTC	CASMSHTLEHEQFF
-	-	TRBJ1-5	TRBV5-1	TGCGCCAGCAGCTTTACCGGAGGGCAGCCCCAGCATTTT	CASSFTGGQPQHF
-	TRBD2	TRBJ2-3	TRBV4-1	TGCGCCAGCAGCCCACAAGGACTAGCGGCTAGCACAGATACGCAGTATTTT	CASSPQGLAASTDTQYF
-	-	TRBJ1-2	TRBV27	TGTGCCAGCAGGGACAGCTCTAACTATGGCTACACCTTC	CASRDSSNYGYTF
once	TRBD2	TRBJ2-5	TRBV13	TGTGCCAGCAGCCCCGGACTAGCGGAGAGGGGCGAGGAGACCCAGTACTTC	CASSPGLAERGEETQYF
-	TRBD2	TRBJ2-3	TRBV7-9	TGTGCCAGCAGCTTGGCCGGAGGACTAGCTGATACGCAGTATTTT	CASSLAGGLADTQYF
-	-	TRBJ2-7	TRBV18	TGTGCCAGCTCGCGGGCGACGGCCTACGAGCAGTACTTC	CASSRATAYEQYF
-	-	TRBJ1-6	TRBV6-5	TGTGCCAGCACCCGAGGACAGTTCAATTCACCCCTCCACTTT	CASTRGQFNSPLHF
-	TRBD2	TRBJ2-1	TRBV5-6	TGTGCCAGCAGCTGGGGGACTAGCGGGGCTAATGAGCAGTTCTTC	CASSWGTSGANEQFF
few	TRBD1	TRBJ2-3	TRBV7-3	TGTGCCAGCAGCTTAGGGCAGGGGGTAGATACGCAGTATTTT	CASSLGQGVDTQYF
-	-	TRBJ1-3	TRBV4-3	TGCGCCAGCAGCCGAGGACTTGGGAACACCATATATTTT	CASSRGLGNTIYF
-	-	TRBJ1-5	TRBV19	TGTGCCAGTAGTATAGGTGGAGGTCAGCCCCAGCATTTT	CASSIGGGQPQHF
-	-	TRBJ1-2	TRBV28	TGTGCCAGCAGTTCAAGGACAGCCCGAGGCTACACCTTC	CASSSRTARGYTF
-	TRBD2	TRBJ2-1	TRBV28	TGTGCCAGCAGTTTGATTCGGGGGGGGCGCTACAATGAGCAGTTCTTC	CASSLIRGGRYNEQFF
-	TRBD1	TRBJ1-5	TRBV19	TGTGCCAGTAGTATAGATAGGGGGACAGGGGTTGCCAATCAGCCCCAGCATTTT	CASSIDRGTGVANQPQHF
-	TRBD2	TRBJ2-2	TRBV6-5	TGTGCCAGCAGTTCGCCTAGCGGGGGGGCCCGGGAGCTGTTTTTT	CASSSPSGGARELFF
-	-	TRBJ2-5	TRBV7-3	TGTGCCAGCAGCTCCTTTAACCAAGAGACCCAGTACTTC	CASSSFNQETQYF
-	TRBD1	TRBJ2-1	TRBV30	TGTGCCTGGAGTAGGGACAGGGGGCGCAGAGCCTACAATGAGCAGTTCTTC	CAWSRDRGRRAYNEQFF
once	TRBD2	TRBJ2-2	TRBV7-2	TGTGCCAGCAGCTCCCGGGAGGGCGGGGAGCTGTTTTTT	CASSSREGGELFF
-	-	TRBJ1-2	TRBV5-5	TGTGCCAGCAGCTTGGAGATCAGCTATGGCTACACCTTC	CASSLEISYGYTF
-	TRBD1	TRBJ1-2	TRBV30	TGTGCCTGGAGTGTACAGGGGACCCTCCATGGCTACACCTTC	CAWSVQGTLHGYTF
once	TRBD2	TRBJ2-1	TRBV30	TGTGCCTGGAACCGGCTAGCGGCGAACAATGAGCAGTTCTTC	CAWNRLAANNEQFF
-	-	TRBJ2-2	TRBV6-6	TGTGCCAGCAGCCCCGGGTGGGAGCTGTTTTTT	CASSPGWELFF
-	TRBD1	TRBJ2-7	TRBV6-1	TGTGCCACCCCTACCAGGACAGGGACGTCTTACGAGCAGTACTTC	CATPTRTGTSYEQYF
-	TRBD2	TRBJ2-7	TRBV27	TGTGCCAGCAGTTTAGGGACTACCATTAATTACGAGCAGTACTTC	CASSLGTTINYEQYF
-	-	TRBJ1-1	TRBV7-2	TGTGCCAGCAGCTTAGGCGGGGAAGCTTTCTTT	CASSLGGEAFF
-	-	TRBJ1-4	TRBV7-2	TGTGCCAGCAGCTTAGATCCCACGGACAGCACAAATGAAAAACTGTTTTTT	CASSLDPTDSTNEKLFF
-	-	TRBJ1-5	TRBV10-3	TGTGCCATCAGTGAGTCCCGTTCAGGGGCGGTCCAGCCCCAGCATTTT	CAISESRSGAVQPQHF
-	TRBD2	TRBJ2-1	TRBV19	TGTGCCAGTAGTCCCGGGACTAGCGGGACTTACAATGAGCAGTTCTTC	CASSPGTSGTYNEQFF
-	TRBD2	TRBJ2-7	TRBV18	TGTGCCAGCTCACACAGCGGGGTCTCCTACGAGCAGTACTTC	CASSHSGVSYEQYF
-	-	TRBJ1-5	TRBV5-1	TGCGCCAGCGAGCGGGGCAGCAATCAGCCCCAGCATTTT	CASERGSNQPQHF
few	TRBD1	TRBJ1-2	TRBV7-2	TGTGCCAGCAGCGAACGAACAGGGGGGTTGGGAGGCTACACCTTC	CASSERTGGLGGYTF
-	-	TRBJ1-1	TRBV9	TGTGCCAGCAGCGTAGTCCCTGCTATGAACACTGAAGCTTTCTTT	CASSVVPAMNTEAFF
few	TRBD2	TRBJ2-2	TRBV7-9	TGTGCCAGCAGCGCCATAGCGGGGGCGAACACCGGGGAGCTGTTTTTT	CASSAIAGANTGELFF
-	-	TRBJ1-1	TRBV5-1	TGCGCCAGCAGCGGGGGGACTCCTATCGACATGAACACTGAAGCTTTCTTT	CASSGGTPIDMNTEAFF
-	TRBD1	TRBJ1-5	TRBV11-2	TGTGCCAGCAGCTTAGGCCGGGGTGAGGGGGCGGCAAGCAATCAGCCCCAGCATTTT	CASSLGRGEGAASNQPQHF
-	-	TRBJ1-3	TRBV7-8	TGTGCCAGCAGCTTCGCAGGGGTCACCTTTGGAAACACCATATATTTT	CASSFAGVTFGNTIYF
-	-	TRBJ2-3	TRBV6-5	TGTGCCAGCAGACGCGGGGCAGATACGCAGTATTTT	CASRRGADTQYF
-	-	TRBJ1-1	TRBV4-1	TGCGCCAGCAGTACTCCCCCGGGAGTGAACACTGAAGCTTTCTTT	CASSTPPGVNTEAFF
-	-	TRBJ2-3	TRBV4-3	TGCGCCAGCAGCCAAGAGACGGGGAGAGATACGCAGTATTTT	CASSQETGRDTQYF
-	-	TRBJ2-1	TRBV13	TGTGCCAGCAGCTTGGACTTGTACAATGAGCAGTTCTTC	CASSLDLYNEQFF
once	-	TRBJ2-1	TRBV2	TGTGCCAGCCTACGAACGTGGAGTCAGTCCTACAATGAGCAGTTCTTC	CASLRTWSQSYNEQFF
-	TRBD2	TRBJ2-5	TRBV5-6	TGTGCCAGCAGCTGGACTAGCGGGGGGGCGGACCAAGAGACCCAGTACTTC	CASSWTSGGADQETQYF
-	-	TRBJ1-4	TRBV30	TGTGCCTGGAGCTGGGACATTAATGAAAAACTGTTTTTT	CAWSWDINEKLFF
-	-	TRBJ1-5	TRBV6-5	TGTGCCAGCAGGACCTACGGGGGGAATCAGCCCCAGCATTTT	CASRTYGGNQPQHF
-	TRBD2	TRBJ2-1	TRBV27	TGTGCCAGCAGATTCCTCCTAACTAGCGGGCATCAGTTCTTC	CASRFLLTSGHQFF
once	TRBD2	TRBJ2-7	TRBV27	TGTGCCAGCAGTTTATCGTGGGGCGGGGGTTACGAGCAGTACTTC	CASSLSWGGGYEQYF
few	-	TRBJ2-3	TRBV27	TGTGCCAGCAGTTTAAGGAACACAGGGCGGGGGACAGATACGCAGTATTTT	CASSLRNTGRGTDTQYF
once	-	TRBJ2-3	TRBV5-8	TGTGCCAGCAGCTTGAATCGGGGAGATACGCAGTATTTT	CASSLNRGDTQYF
few	-	TRBJ1-2	TRBV19	TGTGCCAGTAGTGCACTGAACTATGGCTACACCTTC	CASSALNYGYTF
-	-	TRBJ2-3	TRBV5-4	TGTGCCAGCAGCTTGGCCGGCAGAGGACAGAGCACAGATACGCAGTATTTT	CASSLAGRGQSTDTQYF
-	TRBD1	TRBJ2-5	TRBV29-1	TGCAGCCTTGCCAGGGGGCTAGTGGAGACCCAGTACTTC	CSLARGLVETQYF
once	-	TRBJ1-2	TRBV11-2	TGTGCCAGCAGCTTAACTCCGAACCCATATGGCTACACCTTC	CASSLTPNPYGYTF
-	TRBD2	TRBJ2-7	TRBV18	TGTGCCAGCTCACCATTTAGCGGGAGCTCCTACGAGCAGTACTTC	CASSPFSGSSYEQYF
-	-	TRBJ1-1	TRBV30	TGTGCCTGGAACAGTAACACTGAAGCTTTCTTT	CAWNSNTEAFF
once	TRBD2	TRBJ2-5	TRBV4-1	TGCGCCAGCAGCCATTTAGGACTAGTGGAGACCCAGTACTTC	CASSHLGLVETQYF
-	-	TRBJ2-6	TRBV19	TGTGCCAGTAGTATAAGCGGGGCCAACGTCCTGACTTTC	CASSISGANVLTF
-	-	TRBJ1-1	TRBV5-6	TGTGCCAGCAGCAGAGAAAGTCTCACTGAAGCTTTCTTT	CASSRESLTEAFF
-	TRBD1	TRBJ1-1	TRBV7-9	TGTGCCAGCAGCTTGGGACAGACATTCATGAACACTGAAGCTTTCTTT	CASSLGQTFMNTEAFF